This T cell receptor (beta chain) was identified in a study of CD8 T cells in ankylosing spondylitis listed by TCRdb under 2017. Some background on the complete study: To find TCR variants linked to disease, the study profiled T cell receptor beta repertoires in ankylosing spondylitis patients and healthy donors. In total, the full study cohort was made up of 95 to 110 healthy donors and approximately 27 ankylosing spondylitis patients. Peripheral blood was sampled, and synovial fluid was additionally collected from ankylosing spondylitis patients. Overall study outcomes, separate from this receptor: A CD8+ phenotype was shown by the disease-linked clones, which were found at relatively low frequencies in peripheral blood. According to the report, matched synovial fluid samples from ankylosing spondylitis patients were significantly enriched for the disease-linked clones. Some TCR beta motif variants had previously been reported in synovial fluid and blood of reactive arthritis patients, which suggested common disease-initiation mechanisms. A TCR beta motif made up of several highly homologous amino acid variants appeared to be characteristic of blood from ankylosing spondylitis patients.

In its sample, this clonotype was seen many times. The antigen it binds to is not known. The sample holds no much larger clone one base away, and base qualities are not on file. From its cysteine to its phenylalanine, the CDR3 spans 18 amino acids. CDR3 DNA is the only sequence kept; it has 54 bases, read in frame from the first base. Trimming leaves V shorter by 6 bases and J shorter by 1 base, with the junction holding 17 bases beyond the gene matches. The germline V gene specifies SQVTM as CDR1 and ANQGSEA as CDR2. TCRdb records Illumina HiSeq 2500 as the sequencer. TCR beta libraries were prepared by quantitative 5'-RACE with molecular barcodes. The original pipeline was this. To identify disease-linked TCR variants, a new computational method was used, one built on a probabilistic model of VDJ rearrangement. TCRdb reworked the public reads: Q25 trimming with fastp, MiXCR clone assembly, productive beta chains retained. Every CDR3 protein is listed once, alongside the most common genes and DNA of its rows. The V and J calls shown here were made by TCRdb, not taken from the authors' results. In this sample the table shows 200,000 to 250,000 distinct CDR3 sequences, roughly 10% of which occur a single time. The ten largest clones add up to 6% to 8.5% of the sample.

Recombination connected TRBV29-1 to TRBJ1-1, with TRBD1 matching 10 junction bases. The origin of this receptor is a male donor with ankylosing spondylitis or in good health (not recorded which). Sequenced material: blood, either unsorted or a sorted T cell fraction (not recorded which). The CDR3 protein: CSVGSGTGVSWGNTEAFF. The DNA sequence is given as TGCAGCGTGGGTTCAGGGACAGGGGTATCTTGGGGGAACACTGAAGCTTTCTTT.